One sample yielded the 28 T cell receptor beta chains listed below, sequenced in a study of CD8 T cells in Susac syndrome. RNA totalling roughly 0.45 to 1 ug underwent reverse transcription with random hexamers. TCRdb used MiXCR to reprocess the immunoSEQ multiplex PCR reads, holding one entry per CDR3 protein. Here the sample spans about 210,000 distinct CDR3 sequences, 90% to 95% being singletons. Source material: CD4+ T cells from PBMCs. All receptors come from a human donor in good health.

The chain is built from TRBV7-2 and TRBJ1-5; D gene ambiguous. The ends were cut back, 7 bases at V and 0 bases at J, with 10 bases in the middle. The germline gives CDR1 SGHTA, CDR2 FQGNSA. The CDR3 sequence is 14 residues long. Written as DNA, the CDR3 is TGTGCCAGCACTCAGATTTATAGCAATCAGCCCCAGCATTTT. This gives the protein CASTQIYSNQPQHF.

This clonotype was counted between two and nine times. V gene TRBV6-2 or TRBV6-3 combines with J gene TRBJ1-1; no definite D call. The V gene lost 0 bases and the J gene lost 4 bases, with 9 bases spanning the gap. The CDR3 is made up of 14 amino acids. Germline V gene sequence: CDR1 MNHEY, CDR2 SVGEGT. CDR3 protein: CASSYSGKTTEAFF. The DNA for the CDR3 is TGTGCCAGCAGTTACTCGGGGAAGACCACTGAAGCTTTCTTT.

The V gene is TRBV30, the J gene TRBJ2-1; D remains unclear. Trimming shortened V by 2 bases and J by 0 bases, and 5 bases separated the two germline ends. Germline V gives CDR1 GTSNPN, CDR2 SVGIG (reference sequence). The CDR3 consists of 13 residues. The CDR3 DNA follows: TGTGCCTGGAGTCCTAGCTCCTACAATGAGCAGTTCTTC. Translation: CAWSPSSYNEQFF.

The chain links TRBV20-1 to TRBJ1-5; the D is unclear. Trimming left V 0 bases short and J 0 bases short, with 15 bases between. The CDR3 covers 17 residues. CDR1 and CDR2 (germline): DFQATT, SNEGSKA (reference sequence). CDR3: CSARDYRSQFSNQPQHF. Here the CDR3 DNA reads TGCAGTGCTAGAGATTATAGGAGCCAGTTTAGCAATCAGCCCCAGCATTTT.

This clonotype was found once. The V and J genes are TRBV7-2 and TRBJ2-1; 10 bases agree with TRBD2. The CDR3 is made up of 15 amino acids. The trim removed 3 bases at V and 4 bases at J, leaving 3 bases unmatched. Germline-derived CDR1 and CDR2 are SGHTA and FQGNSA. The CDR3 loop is CASSFTSGNYNEQFF. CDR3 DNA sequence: TGTGCCAGCAGCTTTACTAGCGGGAATTACAATGAGCAGTTCTTC.

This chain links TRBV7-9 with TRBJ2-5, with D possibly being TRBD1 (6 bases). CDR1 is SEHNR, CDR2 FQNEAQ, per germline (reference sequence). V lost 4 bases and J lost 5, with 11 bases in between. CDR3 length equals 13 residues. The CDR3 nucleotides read TGTGCCAGCAGCTCCACAGGGCTTGAGACCCAGTACTTC. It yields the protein CASSSTGLETQYF.

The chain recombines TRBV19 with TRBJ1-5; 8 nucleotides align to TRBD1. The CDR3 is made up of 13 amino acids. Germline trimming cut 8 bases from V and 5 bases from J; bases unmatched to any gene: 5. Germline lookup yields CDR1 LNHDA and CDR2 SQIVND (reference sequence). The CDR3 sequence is CASAVTGDQPQHF. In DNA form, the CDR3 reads TGTGCCAGTGCTGTGACAGGGGATCAGCCCCAGCATTTT. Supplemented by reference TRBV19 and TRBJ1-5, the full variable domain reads DGGITQSPKYLFRKEGQNVTLSCEQNLNHDAMYWYRQDPGQGLRLIYYSQIVNDFQKGDIAEGYSVSREKKESFPLTVTSAQKNPTAFYLCASAVTGDQPQHFGDGTRLSIL.

The CDR3 region has the DNA TGTGCCAGCAGCTTTCAGCAGGAAAATGAGCAGTTCTTC. Amino acids: CASSFQQENEQFF. The chain is built from TRBV11-2 and TRBJ2-1; D call uncertain. CDR1 and CDR2 (germline): SGHAT, FQNNGV. CDR3 length equals 13 residues. Trimming took off 3 bases at V and 7 bases at J, with 10 bases between the two ends.

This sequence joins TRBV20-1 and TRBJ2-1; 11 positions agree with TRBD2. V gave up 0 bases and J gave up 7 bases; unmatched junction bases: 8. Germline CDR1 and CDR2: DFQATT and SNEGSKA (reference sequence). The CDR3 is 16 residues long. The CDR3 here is CSARDQVAGGKNEQFF. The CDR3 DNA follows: TGCAGTGCTAGAGATCAAGTAGCGGGGGGGAAGAATGAGCAGTTCTTC.

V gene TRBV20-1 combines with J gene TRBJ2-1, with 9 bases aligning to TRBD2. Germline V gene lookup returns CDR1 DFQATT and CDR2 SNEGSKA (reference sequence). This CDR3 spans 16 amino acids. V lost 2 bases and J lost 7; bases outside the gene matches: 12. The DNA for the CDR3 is TGCAGTGCTAGACAAGACCTAGCGGGACCTGGGAATGAGCAGTTCTTC. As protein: CSARQDLAGPGNEQFF.

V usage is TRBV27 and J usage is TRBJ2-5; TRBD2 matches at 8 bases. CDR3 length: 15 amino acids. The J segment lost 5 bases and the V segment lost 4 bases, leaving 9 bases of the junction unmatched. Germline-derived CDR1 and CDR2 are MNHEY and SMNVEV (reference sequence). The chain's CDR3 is CASSSAGAAEETQYF. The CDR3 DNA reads TGTGCCAGCAGTTCAGCGGGAGCGGCCGAGGAGACCCAGTACTTC.

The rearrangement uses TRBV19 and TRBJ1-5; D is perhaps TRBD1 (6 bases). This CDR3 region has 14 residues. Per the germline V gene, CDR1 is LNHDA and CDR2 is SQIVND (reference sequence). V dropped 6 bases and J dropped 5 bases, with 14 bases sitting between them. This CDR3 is CASSLGGPYQPQHF. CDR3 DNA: TGTGCCAGTAGCCTCGGGGGGCCCTATCAGCCCCAGCATTTT.

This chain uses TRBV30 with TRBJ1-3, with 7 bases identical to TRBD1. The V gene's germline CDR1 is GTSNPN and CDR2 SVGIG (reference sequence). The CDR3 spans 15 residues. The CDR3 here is CALNRGLHSGNTIYF. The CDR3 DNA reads TGTGCTCTTAACAGGGGCCTTCACTCTGGAAACACCATATATTTT.

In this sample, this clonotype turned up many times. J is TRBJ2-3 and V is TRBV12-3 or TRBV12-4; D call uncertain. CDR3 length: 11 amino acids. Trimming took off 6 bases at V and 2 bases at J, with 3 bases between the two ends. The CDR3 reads CASSSTDTQYF. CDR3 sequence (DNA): TGTGCCAGCAGCTCCACAGATACGCAGTATTTT.

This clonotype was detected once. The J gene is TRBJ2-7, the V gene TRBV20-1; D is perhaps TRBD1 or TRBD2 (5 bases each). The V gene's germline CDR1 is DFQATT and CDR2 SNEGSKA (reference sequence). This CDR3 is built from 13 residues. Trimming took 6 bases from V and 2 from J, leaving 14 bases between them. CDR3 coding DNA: TGCAGTGCGGATCAGGGAGAAACCTACGAGCAGTACTTC. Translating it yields CSADQGETYEQYF.

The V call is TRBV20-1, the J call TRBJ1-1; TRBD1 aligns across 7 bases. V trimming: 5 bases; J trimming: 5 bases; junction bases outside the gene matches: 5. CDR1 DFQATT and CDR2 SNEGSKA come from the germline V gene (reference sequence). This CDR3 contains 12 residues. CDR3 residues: CSASYRGTEAFF. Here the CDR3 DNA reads TGCAGTGCTTCTTACAGGGGAACTGAAGCTTTCTTT.

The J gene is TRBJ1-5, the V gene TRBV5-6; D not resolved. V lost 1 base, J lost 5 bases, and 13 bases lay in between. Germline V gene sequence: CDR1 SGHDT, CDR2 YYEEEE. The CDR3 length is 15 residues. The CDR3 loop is CASSLYAGGYQPQHF. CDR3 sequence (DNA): TGTGCCAGCAGCTTGTATGCGGGAGGGTATCAGCCCCAGCATTTT.

Here the CDR3 reads CSGGQGAQETQYF. The CDR3 bases are TGCAGCGGAGGACAGGGGGCTCAAGAGACCCAGTACTTC. The rearrangement links TRBV29-1 to TRBJ2-5; 11 bases are shared with TRBD1. The CDR3 is 13 residues long. Germline CDR1 reads SQVTM; CDR2 reads ANQGSEA. V dropped 7 bases and J dropped 2; count of bases not matched to a gene: 3.

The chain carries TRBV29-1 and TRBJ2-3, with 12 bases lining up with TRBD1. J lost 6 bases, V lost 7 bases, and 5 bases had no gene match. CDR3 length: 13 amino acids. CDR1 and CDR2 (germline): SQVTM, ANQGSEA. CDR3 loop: CSAGTGGADTQYF. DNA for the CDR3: TGCAGCGCCGGGACAGGGGGCGCCGATACGCAGTATTTT.

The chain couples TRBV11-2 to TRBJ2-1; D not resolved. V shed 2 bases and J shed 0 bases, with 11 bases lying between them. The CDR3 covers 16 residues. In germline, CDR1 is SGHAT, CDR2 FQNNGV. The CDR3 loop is CASSLSRAVSYNEQFF. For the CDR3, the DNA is TGTGCCAGCAGCTTAAGTCGGGCGGTCTCCTACAATGAGCAGTTCTTC.

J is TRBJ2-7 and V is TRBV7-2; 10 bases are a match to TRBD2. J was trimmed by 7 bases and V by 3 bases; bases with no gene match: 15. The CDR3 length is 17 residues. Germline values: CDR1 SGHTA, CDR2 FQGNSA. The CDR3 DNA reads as TGTGCCAGCAGCTTTGGACTAGCGGTTACTATCCCTACGGAGCAGTACTTC. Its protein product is CASSFGLAVTIPTEQYF.

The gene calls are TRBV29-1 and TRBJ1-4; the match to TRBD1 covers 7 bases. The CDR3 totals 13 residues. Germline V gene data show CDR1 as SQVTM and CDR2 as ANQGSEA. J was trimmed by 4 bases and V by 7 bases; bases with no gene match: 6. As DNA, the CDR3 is TGCAGCGCTTTGACAGGGAGTAATGAAAAACTGTTTTTT. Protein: CSALTGSNEKLFF.

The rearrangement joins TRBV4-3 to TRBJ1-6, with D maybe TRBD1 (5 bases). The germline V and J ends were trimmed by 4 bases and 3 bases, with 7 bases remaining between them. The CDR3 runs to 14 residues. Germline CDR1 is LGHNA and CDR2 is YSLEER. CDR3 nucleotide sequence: TGCGCCAGCAGCCGACAGAGCTATAATTCACCCCTCCACTTT. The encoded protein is CASSRQSYNSPLHF.

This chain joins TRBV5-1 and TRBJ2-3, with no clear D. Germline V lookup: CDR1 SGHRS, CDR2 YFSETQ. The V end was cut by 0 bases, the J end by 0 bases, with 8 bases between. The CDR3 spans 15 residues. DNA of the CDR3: TGCGCCAGCAGCTTGGGGTGGAAGAGCACAGATACGCAGTATTTT. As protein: CASSLGWKSTDTQYF. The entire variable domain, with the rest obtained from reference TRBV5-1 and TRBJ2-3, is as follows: KAGVTQTPRYLIKTRGQQVTLSCSPISGHRSVSWYQQTPGQGLQFLFEYFSETQRNKGNFPGRFSGRQFSNSRSEMNVSTLELGDSALYLCASSLGWKSTDTQYFGPGTRLTVL.

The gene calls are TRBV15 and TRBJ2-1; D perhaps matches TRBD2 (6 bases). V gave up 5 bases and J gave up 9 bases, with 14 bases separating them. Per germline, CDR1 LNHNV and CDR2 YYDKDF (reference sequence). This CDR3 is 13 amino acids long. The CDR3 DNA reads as TGTGCCACCAGCCCTCGGGAGCAGACTGAGCAGTTCTTC. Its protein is CATSPREQTEQFF.

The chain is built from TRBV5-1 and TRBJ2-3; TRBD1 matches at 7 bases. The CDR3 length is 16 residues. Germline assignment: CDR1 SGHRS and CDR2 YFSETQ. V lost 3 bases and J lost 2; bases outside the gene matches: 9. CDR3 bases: TGCGCCAGCAGCTCCTGGGACAGAATAGCCACAGATACGCAGTATTTT. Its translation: CASSSWDRIATDTQYF.

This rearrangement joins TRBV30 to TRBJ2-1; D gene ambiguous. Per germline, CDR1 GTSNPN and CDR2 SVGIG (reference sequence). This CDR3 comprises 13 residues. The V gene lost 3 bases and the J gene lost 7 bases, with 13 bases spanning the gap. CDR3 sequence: CAWRNLRPNEQFF. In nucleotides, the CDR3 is TGTGCCTGGAGAAATCTTCGACCGAATGAGCAGTTCTTC.

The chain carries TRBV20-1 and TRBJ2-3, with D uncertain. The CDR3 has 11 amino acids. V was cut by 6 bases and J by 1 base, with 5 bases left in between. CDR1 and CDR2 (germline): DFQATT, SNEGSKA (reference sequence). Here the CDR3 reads CSAPGTDTQYF. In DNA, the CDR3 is TGCAGTGCCCCAGGCACAGATACGCAGTATTTT.